This TCR beta chain was documented in a study of long-term antiretroviral therapy in people with HIV. At the level of the study: The oldest specimens predate the 2015 immediate-ART recommendation by about a decade.

With regard to this clone: The antigen is undetermined.

Held in samples before DNA extraction were roughly 0.9-11 million cryopreserved PBMC. Findings and caveats of the study: Controls had broader CDR3 length ranges than HIV repertoires did. After ART, diversity increased yet remained lower than transplant donor controls.

This CDR3 contains 14 residues. The germline CDR1 and CDR2 sequences are MNHNS and SASEGT. The V gene lost 6 bases and the J gene lost 1 base, with 12 bases spanning the gap. With survey level as its setting, the immunoSEQ assay was v3.0. TCRdb keeps only in-frame clones here, not all; method: immunoSEQ multiplex PCR. This table holds tens of thousands of clones, about 82% found once. The TCR sequence derives from a woman aged 25 to 39 with HIV. The J gene is TRBJ1-1, the V gene TRBV6-1, with D possibly being TRBD1 (5 bases). The sequencing here drew on unsorted PBMCs, taken 0.8 years after starting antiretroviral therapy. CDR3: CASSDQGRNTEAFF. The CDR3 DNA is TGTGCCAGCAGCGACCAGGGCCGGAACACTGAAGCTTTCTTT.